Below are 20 T cell receptor beta chains sequenced from a single sample in a study of cytomegalovirus exposure and HLA in healthy donors. Both 60 Vbeta primers and 13 Jbeta primers went into the PCR. TCRdb keeps only in-frame clones here, not all; method: immunoSEQ multiplex PCR. The sample carries roughly 100,000 clones, roughly 71% recorded once. The sequenced sample consisted of PBMCs. The receptors come from a male donor in good health and CMV-seropositive.

This sequence joins TRBV28 and TRBJ2-7; tentatively, D is TRBD2 (7 bases). This CDR3 is built from 14 residues. Germline assignment: CDR1 MDHEN and CDR2 SYDVKM. Trimming stripped 9 bases from V and 0 bases from J, with 15 bases between. The CDR3 DNA sequence: TGTGCCAGTCAGAGAGGGGGGGGCTCCTACGAGCAGTACTTC. It specifies CASQRGGGSYEQYF.

This clone appeared a single time. The chain uses TRBV9 and TRBJ2-7; TRBD1 agrees at 9 bases. Unmatched junction bases numbered 11, after V lost 0 bases and J lost 10 bases. The germline gives CDR1 SGDLS, CDR2 YYNGEE. The CDR3 length is 15 residues. The CDR3 loop is CASSVAGGQGETQYF. CDR3 sequence (DNA): TGTGCCAGCAGCGTAGCTGGGGGACAGGGTGAGACTCAGTACTTC.

The chain employs TRBV4-1 and TRBJ2-2; TRBD1 might be the D (5 bases). The CDR3 runs 15 residues. CDR1 and CDR2 from the germline V gene are MGHRA and YSYEKL. Trimming removed 2 bases from V and 4 bases from J, with 11 bases in between. The CDR3 bases are TGCGCCAGCAGCCAACCCCGACAGTCCACCGGGGAGCTGTTTTTT. Encoded protein: CASSQPRQSTGELFF.

V usage is TRBV21-1 and J usage is TRBJ2-7; the table calls TRBD2, which could not be checked here. TRBV21-1 is designated a pseudogene. The CDR3 loop spans 14 amino acids. The CDR3 sequence: CAARGEGGTREQYF. For the CDR3, the DNA is TGTGCCGCACGGGGGGAGGGAGGTACGAGGGAGCAGTACTTC.

CDR3: CASSSLGARERNEQFF. For the CDR3, the DNA is TGCGCCAGCAGCTCCTTGGGGGCCAGGGAACGCAATGAGCAGTTCTTC. The chain employs TRBV5-1 and TRBJ2-1, with TRBD1 as a possible D gene (6 bases). The CDR3 runs to 16 residues. V was cut by 3 bases and J by 6 bases, with 19 bases left in between. Germline V gene sequence: CDR1 SGHRS, CDR2 YFSETQ.

This chain uses TRBV30 with TRBJ1-1, with TRBD1 matching 11 bases. Germline V gene data show CDR1 as GTSNPN and CDR2 as SVGIG (reference sequence). CDR3 length: 17 residues. V trimming: 0 bases; J trimming: 7 bases; junction bases outside the gene matches: 13. In nucleotides, the CDR3 is TGTGCCTGGAGTGTACCTTGGACAGGGGGCCCTGGGGGTGAAGCTTTCTTT. Translating gives CAWSVPWTGGPGGEAFF.

V usage is TRBV28 and J usage is TRBJ2-7, with D tentatively TRBD1 (6 bases). The V gene lost 5 bases and the J gene lost 9 bases, with 17 bases spanning the gap. The CDR3 runs to 13 residues. Germline CDR1 reads MDHEN; CDR2 reads SYDVKM. CDR3 nucleotides: TGTGCCAGCAGTGGACAGATCCTACTTACGCAGTACTTC. It translates to CASSGQILLTQYF. The full variable domain, with the rest looked up from reference TRBV28 and TRBJ2-7, is DVKVTQSSRYLVKRTGEKVFLECVQDMDHENMFWYRQDPGLGLRLIYFSYDVKMKEKGDIPEGYSVSREKKERFSLILESASTNQTSMYLCASSGQILLTQYFGPGTRLTVT.

The chain recombines TRBV14 with TRBJ2-7; 9 bases agree with TRBD2. CDR3 length equals 16 residues. The germline CDR1 and CDR2 sequences are SGHDN and FVKESK. With 2 bases clipped from V and 2 bases from J, the junction kept 7 bases outside the gene matches. This CDR3 reads CASSQRLAEGTYEQYF. CDR3 in DNA: TGTGCCAGCAGCCAACGACTAGCGGAGGGAACCTACGAGCAGTACTTC.

The chain has TRBV5-1 and TRBJ1-6, with 8 positions matching TRBD1. The CDR3 consists of 14 residues. V shed 3 bases and J 6 bases; nucleotides not matched to a gene: 2. CDR1 SGHRS and CDR2 YFSETQ come from the germline V gene. DNA of the CDR3: TGCGCCAGCAGCTCAGGGGGCATTAATTCACCCCTCCACTTT. This encodes CASSSGGINSPLHF.

The rearrangement links TRBV5-1 to TRBJ2-7; perhaps TRBD2 as D (6 bases). This CDR3 spans 14 amino acids. CDR1 and CDR2 (germline): SGHRS, YFSETQ. V lost 3 bases, J lost 3 bases, and 13 bases lay in between. Written as DNA, the CDR3 is TGCGCCAGCAGCTGGGGGGACCCAGGCTACGAGCAGTACTTC. Its protein product is CASSWGDPGYEQYF.

The chain joins TRBV4-3 to TRBJ2-1; 12 bases are a match to TRBD2. This CDR3 is built from 16 residues. Germline V gives CDR1 LGHNA, CDR2 YSLEER. With 0 bases clipped from V and 7 bases from J, the junction kept 4 bases outside the gene matches. The DNA of the CDR3 is TGCGCCAGCAGCCAAGACTCCGGGACTAGCGGGAATGAGCAGTTCTTC. Amino acid sequence: CASSQDSGTSGNEQFF.

V gene TRBV7-6 combines with J gene TRBJ1-1, with a weak D call TRBD1 (5 bases). The CDR3 extends over 14 amino acids. Germline lookup yields CDR1 SGHVS and CDR2 FNYEAQ. The ends were cut back, 5 bases at V and 2 bases at J, with 12 bases in the middle. The CDR3 coding sequence is TGTGCCAGCAGCCAGAATCAGGGAAACACTGAAGCTTTCTTT. Translated, it gives CASSQNQGNTEAFF.

The chain couples TRBV7-3 to TRBJ2-7; TRBD2 is a possible D gene (5 bases). Trimming removed 2 bases at V and 5 bases at J, with 13 bases between. Germline CDR1 reads SGHTA; CDR2 reads FQGTGA. This CDR3 has 14 amino acids. CDR3 loop: CASSLGPSYHEQYF. The CDR3 DNA follows: TGTGCCAGCAGCTTAGGTCCTAGCTACCACGAGCAGTACTTC.

This clone was counted only a few times. The rearrangement uses TRBV7-2 and TRBJ2-1; D gene unclear. Germline V gene lookup returns CDR1 SGHTA and CDR2 FQGNSA. This CDR3 has 16 amino acids. Trimming pared 1 base from V and 5 bases from J, leaving 15 bases between. The CDR3 loop reads CASSLGASRTHNEQFF. CDR3 sequence (DNA): TGTGCCAGCAGCTTAGGGGCGTCTCGAACTCACAATGAGCAGTTCTTC.

The V and J genes are TRBV4-3 and TRBJ2-7, with TRBD1 as a possible D gene (5 bases). This CDR3 comprises 16 residues. The ends were cut back, 2 bases at V and 4 bases at J, with 18 bases in the middle. The germline V gene has CDR1 LGHNA and CDR2 YSLEER. In nucleotides, the CDR3 is TGCGCCAGCAGCCAAACCCCCGAAGGGGCCCTGTACGAGCAGTACTTC. Its protein is CASSQTPEGALYEQYF.

The chain employs TRBV5-6 and TRBJ1-1; 7 nucleotides line up with TRBD1. The CDR3 covers 13 residues. Per germline, CDR1 SGHDT and CDR2 YYEEEE. Trimming cost V 1 base and J 3 bases; bases outside gene matches: 0. CDR3 residues: CASSLTGDTEAFF. The CDR3 DNA reads as TGTGCCAGCAGCTTGACAGGGGACACTGAAGCTTTCTTT.

This clone was observed once. The chain has TRBV5-1 and TRBJ2-2, with D possibly being TRBD1 (5 bases). Per germline, CDR1 SGHRS and CDR2 YFSETQ. V gave up 0 bases and J gave up 5 bases, with 11 bases separating them. The CDR3 sequence is 15 residues long. In DNA form, the CDR3 reads TGCGCCAGCAGCTTGGGGCAGGGTTGGACCGGGGAGCTGTTTTTT. Translating gives CASSLGQGWTGELFF. Full variable domain (missing parts from reference TRBV5-1 and TRBJ2-2): KAGVTQTPRYLIKTRGQQVTLSCSPISGHRSVSWYQQTPGQGLQFLFEYFSETQRNKGNFPGRFSGRQFSNSRSEMNVSTLELGDSALYLCASSLGQGWTGELFFGEGSRLTVL.

This clone has only a few counts. The chain joins TRBV6-1 to TRBJ2-3; 7 bases align to TRBD2. The junction had 12 bases not matched to a gene; V was cut back by 11 bases and J by 1 base. Germline CDR1 reads MNHNS; CDR2 reads SASEGT. The CDR3 totals 15 residues. CDR3 region: CASSTAAGGTDTQYF. The CDR3 nucleotides are TGTGCCTCCAGCACGGCCGCGGGGGGCACAGATACGCAGTATTTT.

This clone was detected only a few times. The genes are TRBV7-2 and TRBJ1-5, with D tentatively TRBD1 (5 bases). Germline V CDR1 and CDR2: SGHTA, FQGNSA. Between the trimmed V and J ends, which lost 5 bases and 5 bases, there was a span of 16 bases. CDR3 length: 15 amino acids. Here the CDR3 reads CASSRSGGEYQPQHF. In DNA, the CDR3 is TGTGCCAGCAGCCGCAGCGGGGGAGAATATCAGCCCCAGCATTTT.

The table lists this clone with a count of one. As DNA, the CDR3 is TGTGCCAGCAGTTGGGGACAGGGGTGGAATTCACCCCTCCACTTT. Amino acids: CASSWGQGWNSPLHF. V and J are TRBV6-5 and TRBJ1-6; 10 nucleotides agree with TRBD1. The CDR3 covers 15 residues. Germline V gene data show CDR1 as MNHEY and CDR2 as SVGAGI. V trimming: 4 bases; J trimming: 7 bases; junction bases outside the gene matches: 4.